This is a list of T cell receptor beta chains from one sample in a study of STAT5B mutations in CD4+ large granular lymphocyte leukemia. TCRdb keeps only in-frame clones here, not all; method: immunoSEQ multiplex PCR. The data contain about 30,000 clones, 70% to 90% of them singletons. Sequenced input: CD4+ T cells from blood buffy coats. Receptors originate from a human donor in good health. The CDR3 runs from the conserved cysteine through the conserved F or W. Each record gives: D gene, clone size, J gene, V gene, CDR3 DNA, CDR3 protein. D genes are given only for firm matches. A clone size is listed for some rows: how often the clone was seen (once, few, many), or a class if it is expanded.

- - TRBJ1-1 TRBV19 TGTGCCAGTAGTATGGGGCAGGGGATTGCTGAAGCTTTCTTT CASSMGQGIAEAFF
- - TRBJ2-7 TRBV7-2 TGTGCCAGCAGCCAGTCCCGAGGGCAGGCCTTATACGAGCAGTACTTC CASSQSRGQALYEQYF
TRBD1 - TRBJ1-1 TRBV14 TGTGCCAGCAGCCAAGACAGGGGGGGGACTGAAGCTTTCTTT CASSQDRGGTEAFF
TRBD1 - TRBJ2-7 TRBV5-4 TGTGCCAGCAGCTTACCCGGACAGGTCATCTACGAGCAGTACTTC CASSLPGQVIYEQYF
- - TRBJ2-2 TRBV7-7 TGTGCTAGCAGCCCCTACCCGAGGGGGAGTCGCACCGGGGAGCTGTTTTTT CASSPYPRGSRTGELFF
- - TRBJ1-5 TRBV19 TGTGCCAGTACCCCCGGGACGGGAGGAGAGCAGCCCCAGCATTTT CASTPGTGGEQPQHF
- - TRBJ2-1 TRBV10-3 TGTGCCATCAGCCGAACTGGACGGGGGATAAATGAGCAGTTCTTC CAISRTGRGINEQFF
- - TRBJ2-2 TRBV11-3 TGTGCCAGCAGCTCTAAGCGGAACACCGGGGAGCTGTTTTTT CASSSKRNTGELFF
TRBD1 - TRBJ2-1 TRBV19 TGTGCCAGTGGGCGACAGGGGGGCCCCTACAATGAGCAGTTCTTC CASGRQGGPYNEQFF
TRBD1 - TRBJ1-1 TRBV5-4 TGTGCCAGCAGCCTACGGGACAGGGTGAACACTGAAGCTTTCTTT CASSLRDRVNTEAFF
- few TRBJ2-7 TRBV10-1 TGCGCCAGCAGTGAGTATAAGGGCGAGCAGTACTTC CASSEYKGEQYF
- - TRBJ2-7 TRBV28 TGTGCCAGCAGTCCTTACGGGAGCTCCTACGAGCAGTACTTC CASSPYGSSYEQYF
TRBD2 - TRBJ2-2 TRBV11-2 TGTGCCAGCAGACGGAGCGGGGTTAACACCGGGGAGCTGTTTTTT CASRRSGVNTGELFF
TRBD1 - TRBJ1-2 TRBV27 TGTGCCAGCAGCCCGACAGGGAGGTACTATGGCTACACCTTC CASSPTGRYYGYTF
- - TRBJ2-7 TRBV6-5 TGTGCCACTCAGGGTCCGACGTACGAGCAGTACTTC CATQGPTYEQYF
TRBD1 - TRBJ1-1 TRBV18 TGTGCCAGCTCACCTGGACAGGGTATGAACACTGAAGCTTTCTTT CASSPGQGMNTEAFF
- - TRBJ1-3 TRBV5-6 TGTGCCAGCATGAGCCGCTCTGGAAACACCATATATTTT CASMSRSGNTIYF
TRBD1 - TRBJ2-1 TRBV7-2 TGTGCCAGCAGCTTTCGTCAGGGGGACTACAATGAGCAGTTCTTC CASSFRQGDYNEQFF
- - TRBJ2-1 TRBV27 TGTGCCAGCAGTAAAGTTATTGGGTCTGAGCAGTTCTTC CASSKVIGSEQFF
- - TRBJ1-5 TRBV28 TGTGCCAGCAGTCCAAATCAGCCCCAGCATTTT CASSPNQPQHF
TRBD1 - TRBJ2-7 TRBV4-3 TGCGCCAGCAGCCCCAAAGACAGGGAGACCTACGAGCAGTACTTC CASSPKDRETYEQYF
TRBD1 - TRBJ1-5 TRBV10-1 TGCGCCAGCAGTGACCTGGACAGGGTAGCGGGCCAGCCCCAGCATTTT CASSDLDRVAGQPQHF
- few TRBJ1-5 TRBV18 TGTGCCAGCTCACCACCAGGGGGAGGCAATCAGCCCCAGCATTTT CASSPPGGGNQPQHF
- few TRBJ2-2 TRBV6-5 TGTGCCAGCAGTTACTCGCGCGATAACACCGGGGAGCTGTTTTTT CASSYSRDNTGELFF
- - TRBJ1-1 TRBV2 TGTGCCAGTTCATTAGCAGGGGCTAGGGGGACTGAAGCTTTCTTT CASSLAGARGTEAFF
TRBD2 - TRBJ2-7 TRBV6-8 TGTGCCAGCAGTCGCGGGGGTAAGAACGAGCAGTACTTC CASSRGGKNEQYF
TRBD1 - TRBJ1-1 TRBV7-6 TGTGCCAGCAGCCCCCGACAGGGAACGAACACTGAAGCTTTCTTT CASSPRQGTNTEAFF
TRBD1 - TRBJ2-3 TRBV5-1 TGCGCCAGCAGCCCGGAGGCAGGGGGCGGAACTACGCAGTATTTT CASSPEAGGGTTQYF
- - TRBJ2-7 TRBV28 TGTGCCAGCAGTTCCCGCACAGCGGAGAGCTACTACGAGCAGTACTTC CASSSRTAESYYEQYF
TRBD1 - TRBJ2-5 TRBV10-1 TGCGCCAGCAGTCCCACGCCCCAACAGGGGCCCCAGTACTTC CASSPTPQQGPQYF
TRBD1 - TRBJ1-4 TRBV6-1 TGTGCCAGCAGTGAACTACAGGGGCGTGAAAAACTGTTTTTT CASSELQGREKLFF
- - TRBJ2-1 TRBV5-5 TGTGCCAGCAGCTCACCAAAGTTTTTACTCATGCAGTTCTTC CASSSPKFLLMQFF
- - TRBJ2-3 TRBV7-2 TGTGCCAGCAGCTTGAAGGGAGATACGCAGTATTTT CASSLKGDTQYF
TRBD2 - TRBJ2-1 TRBV25-1 TGTGCCAGCAGTGGTCTTGGCGGGGGGTGGAATGAGCAGTTCTTC CASSGLGGGWNEQFF
- - TRBJ1-4 TRBV6-1 TGTGCCAGCAGTGAACCTACGGTTGGTGAAAAACTGTTTTTT CASSEPTVGEKLFF
- - TRBJ1-2 TRBV7-2 TGTGCCAGCAGCTTAGCTGGGGGGATTAGTGGCTACACCTTC CASSLAGGISGYTF
- - TRBJ1-2 TRBV6-5 TGTGCCAGCAGACAAACGCCGGAACCTTGGGGCTACACCTTC CASRQTPEPWGYTF
- few TRBJ1-1 TRBV13 TGTGCCAGCAGCTTTTTTCTGACAGGAAACACTGAAGCTTTCTTT CASSFFLTGNTEAFF
- - TRBJ2-7 TRBV7-2 TGTGCCAGCAGCCGGAGGGGACAGTCCCGCGAGCAGTACTTC CASSRRGQSREQYF
TRBD2 - TRBJ2-1 TRBV19 TGTGCCAGTAGTATACTCCCTAGCGGGAGCTCCTACAATGAGCAGTTCTTC CASSILPSGSSYNEQFF
TRBD2 - TRBJ2-7 TRBV10-3 TGTGCCATCAGTGGCCCTAGCGGGAGTTCCTACGAGCAGTACTTC CAISGPSGSSYEQYF
- once TRBJ1-2 TRBV6-5 TGTGCCAGCAGTACCCGGACAATTAACTATGGCTACACCTTC CASSTRTINYGYTF
TRBD1 - TRBJ2-1 TRBV7-3 TGTGCCAGACCAACGAACCCGGGACAGGATTACAATGAGCAGTTCTTC CARPTNPGQDYNEQFF
- - TRBJ1-4 TRBV19 TGTGCCAGTAGTACCGCCGCAACTAATGAAAAACTGTTTTTT CASSTAATNEKLFF
- - TRBJ2-7 TRBV23-1 TGCGCCAGCAGTCATCCCGAGGGCTACGAGCAGTACTTC CASSHPEGYEQYF
- - TRBJ2-1 TRBV10-3 TGTGCCATCCGGACAGTGGGTGAGCAGTTCTTC CAIRTVGEQFF
TRBD1 - TRBJ1-2 TRBV7-2 TGTGCCAGCAGCCCCATAGGGGCCCCCCAGGGGGCTAACTATGGCTACACCTTC CASSPIGAPQGANYGYTF
TRBD1 - TRBJ2-5 TRBV7-2 TGTGCCAGCAGCTCGGGACAGGGTGGGAAGACCCAGTACTTC CASSSGQGGKTQYF
- - TRBJ1-1 TRBV28 TGTGCCAGCAGTTCCATCACAGGAGGGAACACTGAAGCTTTCTTT CASSSITGGNTEAFF
- - TRBJ2-2 TRBV5-4 TGTGCCAGCAGCTTGATACAGGGAAACACCGGGGAGCTGTTTTTT CASSLIQGNTGELFF
TRBD1 - TRBJ2-7 TRBV7-9 TGTGCCAGCAGCTTTGGGGACAGGGCGTCCTACGAGCAGTACTTC CASSFGDRASYEQYF
- - TRBJ2-7 TRBV6-5 TGTGCCAGCAGTTACAGTCTGGGGGGTTACTCCTACGAGCAGTACTTC CASSYSLGGYSYEQYF
- - TRBJ1-1 TRBV5-6 TGTGCCAGCAGCTTGGGGGGGAGGTTGGACACTGAAGCTTTCTTT CASSLGGRLDTEAFF
- - TRBJ2-4 TRBV5-6 TGTGCCAGCAGCGCCCGGGGGACCCCCCCTACCATTCAGTACTTC CASSARGTPPTIQYF
TRBD1 - TRBJ2-7 TRBV28 TGTGCCAGCATTCTACAGGGGGCCAGTGGCTACGAGCAGTACTTC CASILQGASGYEQYF
- - TRBJ2-2 TRBV7-9 TGTGCCAGCAGCTCTCCAGGGGCCGGGGAGCTGTTTTTT CASSSPGAGELFF
TRBD1 - TRBJ2-5 TRBV5-6 TGTGCCAGCAGCCTCTCGAGTCGGACAGGAGAAGAGACCCAGTACTTC CASSLSSRTGEETQYF
TRBD2 - TRBJ2-3 TRBV28 TGTGCCAGCAGTTTATCCTCTAGCGGGAGCACAGATACGCAGTATTTT CASSLSSSGSTDTQYF
- - TRBJ2-2 TRBV27 TGTGCCAGCAGTTTACCTTACACCGGGGAGCTGTTTTTT CASSLPYTGELFF
TRBD1 few TRBJ1-5 TRBV29-1 TGCAGCGTTGCAGGCAGGGGGCTTGAGACCCAGCATTTT CSVAGRGLETQHF